Below, one TCR beta chain is given with its context. The antigen is undetermined. This sample stems from a study of T-cell reconstitution after alpha-beta-depleted transplantation in children. Study-wide findings and caveats: For some patients, TCRbeta diversity was high at day 60 because of recipient T cells and thymic progenitors that survived.

The authors prepared the TCRbeta library with unique molecular identifiers. Using its own MiXCR run on the PCR reads, TCRdb lists one record per CDR3 protein. The sample lists some 840,000 distinct CDR3 sequences; approximately 15% were seen once. The germline CDR1 and CDR2 sequences are DFQATT and SNEGSKA (reference sequence). V lost 5 bases and J 0 bases, leaving 14 bases between the germline ends. The CDR3 is made up of 14 amino acids. The sample was PBMCs, mostly from graft donor cells, taken 360 days after TCRalphabeta/CD19-depleted stem cell transplant. The chain links TRBV20-1 to TRBJ2-7, with a tentative D call TRBD1 (5 bases). The origin of this receptor is a male patient younger than 18 who had a stem cell transplant for acute lymphoblastic leukemia, so the T cells may come from the graft donor. DNA for the CDR3: TGCAGTGCTGAGACAGACTCGAGCTCCTACGAGCAGTACTTC. Its protein product is CSAETDSSSYEQYF.